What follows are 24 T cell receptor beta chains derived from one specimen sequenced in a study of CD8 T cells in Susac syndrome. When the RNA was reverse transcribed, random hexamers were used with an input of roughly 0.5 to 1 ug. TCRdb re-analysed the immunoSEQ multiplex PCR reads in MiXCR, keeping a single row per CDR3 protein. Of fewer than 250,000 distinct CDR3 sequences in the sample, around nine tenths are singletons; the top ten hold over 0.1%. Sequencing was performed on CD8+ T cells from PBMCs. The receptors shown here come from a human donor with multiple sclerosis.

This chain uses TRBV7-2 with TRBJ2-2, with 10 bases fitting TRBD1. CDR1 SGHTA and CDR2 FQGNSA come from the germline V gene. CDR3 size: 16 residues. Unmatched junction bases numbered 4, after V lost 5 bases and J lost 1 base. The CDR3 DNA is TGTGCCAGCAGCCGGGACAGGGGATGGAACACCGGGGAGCTGTTTTTT. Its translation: CASSRDRGWNTGELFF.

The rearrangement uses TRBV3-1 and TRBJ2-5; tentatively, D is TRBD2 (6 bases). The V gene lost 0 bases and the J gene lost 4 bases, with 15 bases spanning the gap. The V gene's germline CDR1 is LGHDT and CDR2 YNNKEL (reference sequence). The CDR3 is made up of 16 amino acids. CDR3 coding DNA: TGTGCCAGCAGCCAAGATGGCGACCTGGAGGGAGAGACCCAGTACTTC. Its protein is CASSQDGDLEGETQYF.

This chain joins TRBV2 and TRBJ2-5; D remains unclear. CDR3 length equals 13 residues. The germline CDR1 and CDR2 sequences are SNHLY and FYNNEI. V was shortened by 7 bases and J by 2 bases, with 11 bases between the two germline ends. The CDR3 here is CASMSARQETQYF. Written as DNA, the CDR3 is TGTGCCAGCATGTCCGCTCGACAAGAGACCCAGTACTTC. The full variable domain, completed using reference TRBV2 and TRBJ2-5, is EPEVTQTPSHQVTQMGQEVILRCVPISNHLYFYWYRQILGQKVEFLVSFYNNEISEKSEIFDDQFSVERPDGSNFTLKIRSTKLEDSAMYFCASMSARQETQYFGPGTRLLVL.

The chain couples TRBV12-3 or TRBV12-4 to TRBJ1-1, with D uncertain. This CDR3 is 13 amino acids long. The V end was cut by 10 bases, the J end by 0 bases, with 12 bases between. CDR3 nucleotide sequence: TGTGCCATTCGGGAAGGAGTGAACACTGAAGCTTTCTTT. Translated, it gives CAIREGVNTEAFF.

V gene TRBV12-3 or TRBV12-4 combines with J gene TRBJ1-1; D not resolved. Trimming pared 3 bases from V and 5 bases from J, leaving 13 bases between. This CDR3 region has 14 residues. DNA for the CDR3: TGTGCCAGCAGTTTCCGCCCCTCGGGGACTGAAGCTTTCTTT. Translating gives CASSFRPSGTEAFF.

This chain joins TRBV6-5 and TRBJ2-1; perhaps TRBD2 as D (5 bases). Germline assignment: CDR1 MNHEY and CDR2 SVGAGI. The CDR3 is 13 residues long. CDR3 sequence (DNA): TGTGCAGCGGCACTAGGGAGTAACAATGAGCAGTTCTTC. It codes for CAAALGSNNEQFF.

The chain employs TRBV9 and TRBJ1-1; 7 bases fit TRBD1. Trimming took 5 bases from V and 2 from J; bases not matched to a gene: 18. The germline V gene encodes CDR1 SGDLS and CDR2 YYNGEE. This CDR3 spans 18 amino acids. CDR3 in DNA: TGTGCCAGCAGGGAAACAGACGAAGGGACAGTAATAAACACTGAAGCTTTCTTT. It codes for CASRETDEGTVINTEAFF. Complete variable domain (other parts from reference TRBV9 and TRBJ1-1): DSGVTQTPKHLITATGQRVTLRCSPRSGDLSVYWYQQSLDQGLQFLIQYYNGEERAKGNILERFSAQQFPDLHSELNLSSLELGDSALYFCASRETDEGTVINTEAFFGQGTRLTVV.

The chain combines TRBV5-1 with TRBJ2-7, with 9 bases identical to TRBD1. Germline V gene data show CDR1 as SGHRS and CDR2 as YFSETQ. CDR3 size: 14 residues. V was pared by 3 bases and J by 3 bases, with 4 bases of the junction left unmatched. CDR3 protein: CASSWDREGYEQYF. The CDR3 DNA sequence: TGCGCCAGCAGCTGGGACAGGGAAGGCTACGAGCAGTACTTC.

The CDR3 region is CASSLGGGKNIQYF. The CDR3, as DNA: TGTGCCAGCAGCTTGGGTGGAGGGAAAAACATTCAGTACTTC. This rearrangement joins TRBV5-6 to TRBJ2-4; TRBD2 is a possible D gene (6 bases). This CDR3 contains 14 residues. The germline V gene has CDR1 SGHDT and CDR2 YYEEEE. V lost 0 bases and J lost 4, with 8 bases in between. Combining the CDR3 with reference TRBV5-6 and TRBJ2-4 gives the whole variable domain DAGVTQSPTHLIKTRGQQVTLRCSPKSGHDTVSWYQQALGQGPQFIFQYYEEEERQRGNFPDRFSGHQFPNYSSELNVNALLLGDSALYLCASSLGGGKNIQYFGAGTRLSVL.

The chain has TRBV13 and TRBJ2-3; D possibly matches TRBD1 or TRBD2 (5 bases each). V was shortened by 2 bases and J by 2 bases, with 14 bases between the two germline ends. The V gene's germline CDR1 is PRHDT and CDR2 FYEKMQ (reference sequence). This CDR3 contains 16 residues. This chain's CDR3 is CASSLNSGTDTDTQYF. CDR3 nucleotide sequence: TGTGCCAGCAGCTTAAATTCCGGGACGGACACAGATACGCAGTATTTT.

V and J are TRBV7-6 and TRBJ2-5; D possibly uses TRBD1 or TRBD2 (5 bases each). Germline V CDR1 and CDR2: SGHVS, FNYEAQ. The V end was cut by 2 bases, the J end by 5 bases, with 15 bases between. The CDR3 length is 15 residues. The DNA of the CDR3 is TGTGCCAGCAGCTTAAACCCGGGGCCGGGGGAGACCCAGTACTTC. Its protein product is CASSLNPGPGETQYF.

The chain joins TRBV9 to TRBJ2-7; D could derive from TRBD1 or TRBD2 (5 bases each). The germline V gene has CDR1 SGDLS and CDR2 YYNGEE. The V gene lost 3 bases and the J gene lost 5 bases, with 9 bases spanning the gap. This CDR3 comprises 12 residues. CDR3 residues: CASSAGTNEQYF. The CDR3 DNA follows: TGTGCCAGCAGCGCGGGGACCAACGAGCAGTACTTC.

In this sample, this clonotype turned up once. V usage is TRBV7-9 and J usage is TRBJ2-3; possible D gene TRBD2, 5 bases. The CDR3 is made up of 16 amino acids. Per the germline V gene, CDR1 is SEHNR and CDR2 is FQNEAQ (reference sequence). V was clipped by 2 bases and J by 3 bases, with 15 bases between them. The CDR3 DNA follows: TGTGCCAGCAGCTTAACGACTGCGAGGGCTACAGATACGCAGTATTTT. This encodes CASSLTTARATDTQYF.

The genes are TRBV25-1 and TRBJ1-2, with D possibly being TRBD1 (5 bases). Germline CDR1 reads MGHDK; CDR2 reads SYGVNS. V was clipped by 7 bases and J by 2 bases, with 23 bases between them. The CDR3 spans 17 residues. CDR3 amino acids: CASKGKGREAQNYGYTF. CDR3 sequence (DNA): TGTGCCAGCAAGGGTAAGGGGAGGGAGGCGCAGAACTATGGCTACACCTTC.

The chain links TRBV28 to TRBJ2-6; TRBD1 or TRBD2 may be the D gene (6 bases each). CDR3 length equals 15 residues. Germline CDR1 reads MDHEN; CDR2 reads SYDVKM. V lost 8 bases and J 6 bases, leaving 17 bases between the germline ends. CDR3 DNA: TGTGCCAGCCTCGCTAGGGGGGACGCGGCCAACGTCCTGACTTTC. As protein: CASLARGDAANVLTF. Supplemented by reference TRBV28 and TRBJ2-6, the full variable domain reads DVKVTQSSRYLVKRTGEKVFLECVQDMDHENMFWYRQDPGLGLRLIYFSYDVKMKEKGDIPEGYSVSREKKERFSLILESASTNQTSMYLCASLARGDAANVLTFGAGSRLTVL.

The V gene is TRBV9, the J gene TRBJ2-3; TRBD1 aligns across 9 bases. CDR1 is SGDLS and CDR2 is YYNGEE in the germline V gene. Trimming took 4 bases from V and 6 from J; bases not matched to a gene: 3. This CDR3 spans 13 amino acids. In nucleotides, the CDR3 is TGTGCCAGCAGCACAGGGGGCGAGGATACGCAGTATTTT. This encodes CASSTGGEDTQYF.

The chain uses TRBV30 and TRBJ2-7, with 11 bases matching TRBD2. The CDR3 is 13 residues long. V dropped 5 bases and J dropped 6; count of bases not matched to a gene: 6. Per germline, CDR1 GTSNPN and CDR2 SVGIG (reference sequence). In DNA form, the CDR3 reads TGTGCCTGGGAGCTAGCGGGGGGCCTCGAGCAGTACTTC. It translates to CAWELAGGLEQYF.

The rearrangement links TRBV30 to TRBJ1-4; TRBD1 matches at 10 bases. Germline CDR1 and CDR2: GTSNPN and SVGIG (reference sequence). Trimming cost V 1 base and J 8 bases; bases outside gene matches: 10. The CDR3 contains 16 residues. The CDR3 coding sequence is TGTGCCTGGAGTGCCGAGGGGGGACAGGGGTACGAAAAACTGTTTTTT. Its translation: CAWSAEGGQGYEKLFF.

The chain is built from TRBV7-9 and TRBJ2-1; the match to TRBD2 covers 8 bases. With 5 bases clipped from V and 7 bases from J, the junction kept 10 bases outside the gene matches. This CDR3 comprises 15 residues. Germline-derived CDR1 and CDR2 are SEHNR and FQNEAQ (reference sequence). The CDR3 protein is CASSPLAGKGNEQFF. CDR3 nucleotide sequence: TGTGCCAGCAGCCCCTTAGCGGGAAAGGGGAATGAGCAGTTCTTC.

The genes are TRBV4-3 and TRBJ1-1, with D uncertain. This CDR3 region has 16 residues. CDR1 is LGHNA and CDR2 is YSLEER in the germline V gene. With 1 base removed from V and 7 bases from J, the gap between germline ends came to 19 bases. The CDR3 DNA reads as TGCGCCAGCAGCCAAGGGAAGGCACGGCCAAACGGTGAAGCTTTCTTT. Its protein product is CASSQGKARPNGEAFF.

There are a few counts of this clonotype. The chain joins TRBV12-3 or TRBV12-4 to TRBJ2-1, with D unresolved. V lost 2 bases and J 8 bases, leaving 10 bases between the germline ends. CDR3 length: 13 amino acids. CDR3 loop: CASSLTPSDEQFF. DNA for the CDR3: TGTGCCAGCAGTTTAACCCCCTCGGATGAGCAGTTCTTC.

The CDR3 region has the DNA TGTGCCAGCCTAGAGCCAGGGGCGCGGTACAATGAGCAGTTCTTC. Translation: CASLEPGARYNEQFF. The V gene is TRBV12-3 or TRBV12-4, the J gene TRBJ2-1, with D possibly matching TRBD1 (6 bases). The CDR3 has 15 residues. V lost 8 bases, J lost 4 bases, and 18 bases lay in between.

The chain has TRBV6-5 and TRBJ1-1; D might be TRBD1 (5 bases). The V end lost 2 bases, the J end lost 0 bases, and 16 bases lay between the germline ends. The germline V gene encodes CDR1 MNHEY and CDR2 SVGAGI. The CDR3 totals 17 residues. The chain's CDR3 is CASSYVGQGPMNTEAFF. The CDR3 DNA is TGTGCCAGCAGTTACGTGGGGCAGGGACCTATGAACACTGAAGCTTTCTTT.

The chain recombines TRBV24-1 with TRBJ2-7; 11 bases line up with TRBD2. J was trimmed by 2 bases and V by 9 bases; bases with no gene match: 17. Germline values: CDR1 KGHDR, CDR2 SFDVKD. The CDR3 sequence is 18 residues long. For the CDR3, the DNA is TGTGCCACCCGCTATAGGAGGGCGACTAGCGGGGATGCCTACGAGCAGTACTTC. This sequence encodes CATRYRRATSGDAYEQYF.